Listed here are 7 T cell receptor beta chains from one sample, sequenced in a study of cytomegalovirus exposure and HLA in healthy donors (dated by TCRdb to 2017 to 2019). The library was obtained by the immunoSEQ multiplex PCR assay. A mixture of 60 forward primers for TCR Vbeta segments and 13 reverse primers for TCR Jbeta segments was used in the multiplex PCR. This immuneACCESS table, as held by TCRdb, lists in-frame sequences with V and J called but not all clones. Of the missing ones, under half trace to an unresolved V gene in checked studies; the others have no known cause. The sample data list about 110,000 clones, and approximately 71% of these were observed just once. The ten most abundant clones make up under 8.5% of the sample. The sample comprised PBMCs. The origin of the receptors is a man aged 40-50 years in good health and CMV-seronegative.

This clone has only a few counts. J is TRBJ2-2 and V is TRBV19, with D maybe TRBD2 (5 bases). This CDR3 contains 15 residues. Germline CDR1 and CDR2: LNHDA and SQIVND (reference sequence). Trimming removed 3 bases at V and 4 bases at J, with 12 bases between. CDR3 amino acids: CASSIRGRVTGELFF. The CDR3 DNA is TGTGCCAGTAGTATTCGAGGGCGGGTCACCGGGGAGCTGTTTTTT.

The V and J genes are TRBV19 and TRBJ2-3, with a possible D match to TRBD1 (5 bases). Germline-derived CDR1 and CDR2 are LNHDA and SQIVND (reference sequence). The CDR3 spans 13 residues. Trimming took off 4 bases at V and 3 bases at J, with 8 bases between the two ends. The CDR3 nucleotides read TGTGCCAGTAGTAACCGACAGACAGATACGCAGTATTTT. Translating gives CASSNRQTDTQYF.

The chain is built from TRBV25-1 and TRBJ2-3; D gene ambiguous. CDR3 length: 13 amino acids. Germline lookup yields CDR1 MGHDK and CDR2 SYGVNS. V lost 3 bases, J lost 5 bases, and 9 bases lay in between. CDR3 sequence reads: CASSDPRRDTQYF. DNA of the CDR3: TGTGCCAGCAGTGACCCGAGAAGAGATACGCAGTATTTT.

This chain uses TRBV13 with TRBJ1-1, with 10 nucleotides matching TRBD1. The V gene's germline CDR1 is PRHDT and CDR2 FYEKMQ (reference sequence). The CDR3 is 16 residues long. The V and J ends lost 3 bases and 7 bases, in that order; junction bases with no gene match: 11. This chain's CDR3 is CASSFRQGAFKIEAFF. Written as DNA, the CDR3 is TGTGCCAGCAGCTTTCGACAGGGGGCGTTCAAGATTGAAGCTTTCTTT.

V usage is TRBV4-2 and J usage is TRBJ1-4; the D is unclear. The germline gives CDR1 LGHNA, CDR2 YNFKEQ. The CDR3 length is 15 residues. Trimming cost V 1 base and J 3 bases, with 9 bases left between them. Here the CDR3 reads CASSQARGANEKLFF. CDR3 nucleotides: TGTGCCAGCAGCCAAGCCCGGGGAGCTAATGAAAAACTGTTTTTT.

The J gene is TRBJ1-3, the V gene TRBV9; no firm D call. Trimming removed 6 bases from V and 4 bases from J, with 14 bases in between. The CDR3 is 14 residues long. Germline assignment: CDR1 SGDLS and CDR2 YYNGEE. The CDR3 DNA is TGTGCCAGCACCCTAGAGCCCCAGGGAAACACCATATATTTT. Translated: CASTLEPQGNTIYF. Looking up the rest from reference TRBV9 and TRBJ1-3 gives the full variable domain: DSGVTQTPKHLITATGQRVTLRCSPRSGDLSVYWYQQSLDQGLQFLIQYYNGEERAKGNILERFSAQQFPDLHSELNLSSLELGDSALYFCASTLEPQGNTIYFGEGSWLTVV.

This chain connects TRBV9 to TRBJ2-1; 9 positions match TRBD1. This CDR3 is 16 amino acids long. In germline, CDR1 is SGDLS, CDR2 YYNGEE. V lost 0 bases, J lost 9 bases, and 10 bases stayed unmatched. The CDR3: CASSVAPTGGNGEQFF. The CDR3 bases are TGTGCCAGCAGCGTAGCCCCGACAGGGGGAAATGGTGAGCAGTTCTTC.